This entry lists 19 T cell receptor beta chains sequenced from one sample in a study of cytomegalovirus exposure and HLA in healthy donors. Sequenced by immunoSEQ multiplex PCR; TCRdb stores in-frame clones only, minus some. The data contain 230,000 or so clones, about 86% of them seen just once; the ten biggest clones take up approximately 2.9%. Sequencing was performed on PBMCs. The receptors stem from a woman aged 18 to 35 in good health and CMV-seronegative.

V is TRBV4-1 and J is TRBJ1-3, with D maybe TRBD1 (5 bases). Between the trimmed V and J ends, which lost 0 bases and 2 bases, there was a span of 8 bases. This CDR3 is 15 amino acids long. CDR1 and CDR2 (germline): MGHRA, YSYEKL. This CDR3 is CASSQDQGPGNTIYF. CDR3 coding DNA: TGCGCCAGCAGCCAAGATCAGGGCCCTGGAAACACCATATATTTT.

The J gene is TRBJ2-2, the V gene TRBV25-1; 12 nucleotides match TRBD1. Per germline, CDR1 MGHDK and CDR2 SYGVNS. J gave up 4 bases and V 4 bases, and 1 base lay outside the gene matches. This CDR3 region has 15 residues. CDR3 coding DNA: TGTGCCAGCAGTGGGGACAGGGGGCCCACCGGGGAGCTGTTTTTT. Translating gives CASSGDRGPTGELFF.

This clone was recorded only once. CDR3 loop: CASSFRSSSYEQYF. In DNA form, the CDR3 reads TGTGCCAGCAGCTTCCGCTCGAGCTCCTACGAGCAGTACTTC. The genes are TRBV11-3 and TRBJ2-7; D is ambiguous. Per germline, CDR1 SGHNT and CDR2 YENEEA. The CDR3 runs 14 residues. V was cut by 3 bases and J by 0 bases, with 9 bases left in between.

The chain recombines TRBV19 with TRBJ1-5; unclear D gene. Between the trimmed V and J ends, which lost 2 bases and 2 bases, there was a span of 10 bases. The CDR3 runs to 15 residues. Germline CDR1 is LNHDA and CDR2 is SQIVND (reference sequence). The CDR3 DNA reads TGTGCCAGTAGTATAATGGGGAGAGGCAATCAGCCCCAGCATTTT. Protein: CASSIMGRGNQPQHF. Complete variable domain (other parts from reference TRBV19 and TRBJ1-5): DGGITQSPKYLFRKEGQNVTLSCEQNLNHDAMYWYRQDPGQGLRLIYYSQIVNDFQKGDIAEGYSVSREKKESFPLTVTSAQKNPTAFYLCASSIMGRGNQPQHFGDGTRLSIL.

The V call is TRBV27, the J call TRBJ2-5; TRBD1 aligns across 9 bases. Germline V gene sequence: CDR1 MNHEY, CDR2 SMNVEV (reference sequence). The CDR3 runs to 13 residues. The V and J ends lost 6 bases and 5 bases, in that order; junction bases with no gene match: 4. CDR3 sequence reads: CASRGQGRETQYF. For the CDR3, the DNA is TGTGCCAGCAGAGGACAGGGGAGGGAGACCCAGTACTTC.

The chain combines TRBV2 with TRBJ1-5, with 10 bases matching TRBD1. Germline assignment: CDR1 SNHLY and CDR2 FYNNEI. The trim removed 6 bases at V and 0 bases at J, leaving 8 bases unmatched. This CDR3 spans 17 amino acids. CDR3 bases: TGTGCCAGCAGACCCGGGACAGGGGTTCGTAGCAATCAGCCCCAGCATTTT. It yields the protein CASRPGTGVRSNQPQHF.

This clone was seen a single time. The rearrangement joins TRBV29-1 to TRBJ1-5, with 7 bases aligning to TRBD1. CDR1 is SQVTM and CDR2 is ANQGSEA in the germline V gene. The ends lost 6 bases at V and 3 bases at J; junction bases unmatched: 5. CDR3 length: 13 amino acids. The CDR3 region is CSVATGPNQPQHF. DNA of the CDR3: TGCAGCGTAGCGACAGGGCCCAATCAGCCCCAGCATTTT.

The chain couples TRBV20-1 to TRBJ1-5; D remains ambiguous. This CDR3 spans 11 amino acids. Trimming took off 3 bases at V and 9 bases at J, with 9 bases between the two ends. From germline, CDR1 is DFQATT and CDR2 SNEGSKA (reference sequence). DNA of the CDR3: TGCAGTGCTAGGGCGGCGCGGCCCCAGCATTTT. Amino acids: CSARAARPQHF.

V is TRBV9 and J is TRBJ1-2; TRBD1 might be the D (5 bases). The CDR3 consists of 15 residues. Trimming removed 3 bases from V and 6 bases from J, with 18 bases in between. Germline CDR1 and CDR2: SGDLS and YYNGEE. CDR3: CASSARHFGGDGYTF. Written as DNA, the CDR3 is TGTGCCAGCAGCGCCCGACATTTTGGGGGGGATGGCTACACCTTC.

This clone has only one observation. The chain joins TRBV19 to TRBJ2-5, with TRBD2 as a possible D gene (5 bases). Germline CDR1 is LNHDA and CDR2 is SQIVND (reference sequence). This CDR3 has 15 residues. Trimming stripped 4 bases from V and 5 bases from J, with 17 bases between. CDR3 amino acids: CASSNLRPEVETQYF. The CDR3 DNA follows: TGTGCCAGTAGTAACCTTAGACCGGAGGTGGAGACCCAGTACTTC. Using reference TRBV19 and TRBJ2-5 for the parts outside the CDR3, the full variable domain is DGGITQSPKYLFRKEGQNVTLSCEQNLNHDAMYWYRQDPGQGLRLIYYSQIVNDFQKGDIAEGYSVSREKKESFPLTVTSAQKNPTAFYLCASSNLRPEVETQYFGPGTRLLVL.

CDR3 residues: CASSQGTSPSFRHTDTQYF. The CDR3 DNA reads TGCGCCAGCAGCCAAGGGACTAGCCCCTCCTTTCGTCACACAGATACGCAGTATTTT. The rearrangement joins TRBV4-3 to TRBJ2-3; 8 bases agree with TRBD2. The CDR3 has 19 residues. V was clipped by 1 base and J by 2 bases; unmatched bases: 14. Germline V gives CDR1 LGHNA, CDR2 YSLEER.

The rearrangement joins TRBV5-1 to TRBJ2-7; possible D gene TRBD1, 5 bases. The germline gives CDR1 SGHRS, CDR2 YFSETQ. This CDR3 spans 14 amino acids. V lost 5 bases, J lost 1 base, and 13 bases lay in between. In nucleotides, the CDR3 is TGCGCCAGCAGGGGGCGAGATTCTTCCTACGAGCAGTACTTC. As protein: CASRGRDSSYEQYF.

This rearrangement joins TRBV11-2 to TRBJ2-3, with 13 bases fitting TRBD2. The CDR3 contains 18 residues. J gave up 5 bases and V 2 bases, and 10 bases lay outside the gene matches. Germline V CDR1 and CDR2: SGHAT, FQNNGV. In nucleotides, the CDR3 is TGTGCCAGCAGCTTAAACCCCGGACTAGCGGGAGTGGGAGATACGCAGTATTTT. Translation gives CASSLNPGLAGVGDTQYF.

The sample holds a few counts of this clone. The rearrangement links TRBV4-1 to TRBJ1-5; no definite D call. Trimming cost V 0 bases and J 3 bases, with 6 bases left between them. The CDR3 totals 14 residues. Per germline, CDR1 MGHRA and CDR2 YSYEKL. CDR3 in DNA: TGCGCCAGCAGCCAAGACCCTTACAATCAGCCCCAGCATTTT. Its translation is CASSQDPYNQPQHF.

Only one count was recorded for this clone. The chain couples TRBV2 to TRBJ2-1, with 10 bases identical to TRBD2. V was pared by 6 bases and J by 8 bases, with 7 bases of the junction left unmatched. The CDR3 is 14 amino acids. CDR1 SNHLY and CDR2 FYNNEI come from the germline V gene. CDR3 sequence (DNA): TGTGCCAGCAGAGCGGGAGGGCCAGTGGATGAGCAGTTCTTC. It yields the protein CASRAGGPVDEQFF.

The chain employs TRBV27 and TRBJ1-5, with D uncertain. Per the germline V gene, CDR1 is MNHEY and CDR2 is SMNVEV (reference sequence). The CDR3 totals 13 residues. The V end was cut by 6 bases, the J end by 5 bases, with 11 bases between. Here the CDR3 DNA reads TGTGCCAGCAGCCCCCAATCCCATCAGCCCCAGCATTTT. It translates to CASSPQSHQPQHF.

This clone was observed a single time. This sequence joins TRBV9 and TRBJ2-3; no clear D gene. Per germline, CDR1 SGDLS and CDR2 YYNGEE. The V end lost 0 bases, the J end lost 7 bases, and 12 bases lay between the germline ends. The CDR3 spans 14 residues. CDR3 amino acids: CASSVGGQIHTQYF. The CDR3 DNA sequence: TGTGCCAGCAGCGTAGGAGGTCAGATCCATACGCAGTATTTT. Full variable domain (missing parts from reference TRBV9 and TRBJ2-3): DSGVTQTPKHLITATGQRVTLRCSPRSGDLSVYWYQQSLDQGLQFLIQYYNGEERAKGNILERFSAQQFPDLHSELNLSSLELGDSALYFCASSVGGQIHTQYFGPGTRLTVL.

This chain links TRBV6-1 with TRBJ1-1; 7 bases are a match to TRBD1. The CDR3 has 14 amino acids. The trim removed 5 bases at V and 5 bases at J, leaving 8 bases unmatched. Germline CDR1 is MNHNS and CDR2 is SASEGT. CDR3 nucleotides: TGTGCCAGCAGTCCAGAGACAGGGTCGACTGAAGCTTTCTTT. Translation: CASSPETGSTEAFF.

The gene calls are TRBV6-1 and TRBJ2-7; 7 bases line up with TRBD2. Germline values: CDR1 MNHNS, CDR2 SASEGT. V was pared by 3 bases and J by 1 base, with 6 bases of the junction left unmatched. The length of the CDR3 is 15 residues. This CDR3 is CASSETEAGSYEQYF. In DNA, the CDR3 is TGTGCCAGCAGTGAGACAGAAGCGGGGTCCTACGAGCAGTACTTC.